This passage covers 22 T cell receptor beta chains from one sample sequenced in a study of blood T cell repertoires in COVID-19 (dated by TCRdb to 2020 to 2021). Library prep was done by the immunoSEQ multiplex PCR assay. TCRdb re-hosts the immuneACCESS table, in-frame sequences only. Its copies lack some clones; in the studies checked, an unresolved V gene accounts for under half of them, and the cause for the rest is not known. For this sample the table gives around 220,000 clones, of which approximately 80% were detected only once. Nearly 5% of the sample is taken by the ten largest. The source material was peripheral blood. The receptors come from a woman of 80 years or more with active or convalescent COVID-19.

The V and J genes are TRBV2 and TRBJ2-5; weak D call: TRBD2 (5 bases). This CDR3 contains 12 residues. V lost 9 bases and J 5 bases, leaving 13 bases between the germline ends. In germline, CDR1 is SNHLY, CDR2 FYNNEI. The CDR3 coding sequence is TGTGCCAGTTCGGGGAGTTTCGAGACCCAGTACTTC. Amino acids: CASSGSFETQYF.

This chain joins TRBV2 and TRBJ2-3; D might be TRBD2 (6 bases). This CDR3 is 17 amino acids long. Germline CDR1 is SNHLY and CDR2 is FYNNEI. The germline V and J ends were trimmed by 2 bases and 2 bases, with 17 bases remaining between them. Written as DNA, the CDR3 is TGTGCCAGCAGTGAAACGTTGGGGACTCGAGACACAGATACGCAGTATTTT. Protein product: CASSETLGTRDTDTQYF.

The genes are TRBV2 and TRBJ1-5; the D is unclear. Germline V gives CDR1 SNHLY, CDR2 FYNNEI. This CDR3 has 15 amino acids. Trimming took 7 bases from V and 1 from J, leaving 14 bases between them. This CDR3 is CASKSEPHSNQPQHF. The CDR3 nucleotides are TGTGCCAGCAAATCCGAGCCCCACAGCAATCAGCCCCAGCATTTT.

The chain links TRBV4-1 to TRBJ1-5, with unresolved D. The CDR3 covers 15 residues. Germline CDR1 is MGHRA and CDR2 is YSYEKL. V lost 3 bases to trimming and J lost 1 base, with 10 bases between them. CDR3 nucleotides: TGCGCCAGCAGCCATTCGCCCAGGAGCAATCAGCCCCAGCATTTT. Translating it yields CASSHSPRSNQPQHF.

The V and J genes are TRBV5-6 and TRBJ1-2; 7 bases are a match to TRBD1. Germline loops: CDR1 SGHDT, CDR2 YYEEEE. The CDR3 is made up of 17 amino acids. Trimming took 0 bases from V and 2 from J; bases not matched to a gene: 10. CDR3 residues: CASSLVGGTEMNYGYTF. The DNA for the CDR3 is TGTGCCAGCAGCTTGGTTGGGGGGACAGAAATGAACTATGGCTACACCTTC.

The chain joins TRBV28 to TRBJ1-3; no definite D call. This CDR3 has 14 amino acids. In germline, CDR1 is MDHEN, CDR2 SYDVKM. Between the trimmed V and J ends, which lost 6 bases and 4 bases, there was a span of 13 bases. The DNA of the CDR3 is TGTGCCAGCAGCCCGACTGATGGAGGAAACACCATATATTTT. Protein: CASSPTDGGNTIYF.

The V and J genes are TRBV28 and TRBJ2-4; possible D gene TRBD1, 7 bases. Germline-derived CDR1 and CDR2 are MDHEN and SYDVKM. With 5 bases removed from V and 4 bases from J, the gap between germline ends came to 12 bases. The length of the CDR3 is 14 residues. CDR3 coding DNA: TGTGCCAGCAGTGCGGGGACAGTAAAAAACATTCAGTACTTC. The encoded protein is CASSAGTVKNIQYF.

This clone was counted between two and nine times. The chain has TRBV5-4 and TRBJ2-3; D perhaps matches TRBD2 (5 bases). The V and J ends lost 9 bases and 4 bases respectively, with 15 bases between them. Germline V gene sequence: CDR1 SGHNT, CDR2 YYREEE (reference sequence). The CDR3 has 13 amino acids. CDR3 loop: CATSADSSDTQYF. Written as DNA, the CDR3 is TGTGCCACCTCCGCGGACTCCTCAGATACGCAGTATTTT.

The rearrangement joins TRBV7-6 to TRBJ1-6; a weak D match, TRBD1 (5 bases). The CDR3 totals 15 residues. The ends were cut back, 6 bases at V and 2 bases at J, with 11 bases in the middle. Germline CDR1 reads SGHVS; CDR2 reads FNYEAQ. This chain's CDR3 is CASRAQATYNSPLHF. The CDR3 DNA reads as TGTGCCAGCAGGGCACAGGCCACCTATAATTCACCCCTCCACTTT.

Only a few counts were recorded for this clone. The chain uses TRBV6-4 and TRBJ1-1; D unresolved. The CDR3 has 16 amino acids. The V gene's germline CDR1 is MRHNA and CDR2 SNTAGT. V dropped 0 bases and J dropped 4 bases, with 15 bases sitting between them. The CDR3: CASSDSRGSGGTEAFF. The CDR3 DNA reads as TGTGCCAGCAGTGACTCGAGAGGGTCCGGAGGCACTGAAGCTTTCTTT.

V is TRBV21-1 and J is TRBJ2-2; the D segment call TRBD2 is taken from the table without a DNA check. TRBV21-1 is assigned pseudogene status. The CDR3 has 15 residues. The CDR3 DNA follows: TGTGCCAGCAGCGAAGGGACTTACAACACCGGGGAGCTGTTTTTT. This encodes CASSEGTYNTGELFF.

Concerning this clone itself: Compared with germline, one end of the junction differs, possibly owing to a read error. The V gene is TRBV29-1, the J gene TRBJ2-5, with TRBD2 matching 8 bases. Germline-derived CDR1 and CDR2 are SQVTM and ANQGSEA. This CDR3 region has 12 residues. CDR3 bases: TGCAGCGTTGATTCGTTAGCGGGGAATCCGGACTTC. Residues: CSVDSLAGNPDF.

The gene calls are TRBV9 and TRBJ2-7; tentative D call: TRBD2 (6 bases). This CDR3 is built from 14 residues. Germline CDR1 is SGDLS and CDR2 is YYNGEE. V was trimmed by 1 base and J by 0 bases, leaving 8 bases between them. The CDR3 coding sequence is TGTGCCAGCAGCGTAACCGGGAGCTCCTACGAGCAGTACTTC. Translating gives CASSVTGSSYEQYF.

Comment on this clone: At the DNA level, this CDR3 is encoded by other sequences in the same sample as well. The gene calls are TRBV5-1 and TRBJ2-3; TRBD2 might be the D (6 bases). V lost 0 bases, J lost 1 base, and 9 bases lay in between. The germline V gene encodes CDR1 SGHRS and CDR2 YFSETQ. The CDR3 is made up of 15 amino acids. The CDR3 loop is CASSLGTGGTDTQYF. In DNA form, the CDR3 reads TGCGCCAGCAGCTTGGGGACGGGAGGCACAGATACGCAGTATTTT. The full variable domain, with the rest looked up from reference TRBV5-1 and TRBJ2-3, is KAGVTQTPRYLIKTRGQQVTLSCSPISGHRSVSWYQQTPGQGLQFLFEYFSETQRNKGNFPGRFSGRQFSNSRSEMNVSTLELGDSALYLCASSLGTGGTDTQYFGPGTRLTVL.

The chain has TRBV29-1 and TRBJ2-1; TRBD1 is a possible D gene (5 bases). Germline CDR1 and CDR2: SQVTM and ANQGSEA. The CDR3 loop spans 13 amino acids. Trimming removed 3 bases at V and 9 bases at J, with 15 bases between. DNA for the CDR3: TGCAGCGTTGACCCACAGGTCCCCGGTGAGCAGTTCTTC. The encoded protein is CSVDPQVPGEQFF.

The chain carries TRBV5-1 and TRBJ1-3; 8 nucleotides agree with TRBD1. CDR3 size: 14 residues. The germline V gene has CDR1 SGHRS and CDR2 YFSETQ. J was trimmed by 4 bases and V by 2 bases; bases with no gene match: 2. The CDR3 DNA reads TGCGCCAGCAGCTTCAGGGGGCAAGGAAACACCATATATTTT. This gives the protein CASSFRGQGNTIYF.

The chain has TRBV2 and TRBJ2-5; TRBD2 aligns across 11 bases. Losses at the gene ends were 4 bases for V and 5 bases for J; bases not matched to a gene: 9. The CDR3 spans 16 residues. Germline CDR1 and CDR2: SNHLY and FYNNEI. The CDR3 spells CASSAVRASGRETQYF. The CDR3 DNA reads TGTGCCAGCAGTGCAGTGCGGGCTAGCGGGAGGGAGACCCAGTACTTC.

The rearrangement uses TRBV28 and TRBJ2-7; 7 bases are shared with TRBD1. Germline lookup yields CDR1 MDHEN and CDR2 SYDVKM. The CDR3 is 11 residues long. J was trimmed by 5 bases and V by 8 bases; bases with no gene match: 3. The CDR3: CASGQVHEQYF. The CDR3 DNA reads TGTGCCAGCGGACAGGTCCACGAGCAGTACTTC.

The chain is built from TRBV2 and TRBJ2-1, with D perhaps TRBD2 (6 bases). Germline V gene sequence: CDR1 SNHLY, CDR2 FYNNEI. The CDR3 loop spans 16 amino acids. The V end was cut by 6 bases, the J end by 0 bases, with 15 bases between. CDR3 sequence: CASSRERLSSYNEQFF. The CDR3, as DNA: TGTGCCAGCAGCCGGGAGCGGTTAAGCTCCTACAATGAGCAGTTCTTC.

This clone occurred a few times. CDR3 nucleotide sequence: TGTGCCAGCAGCGTAGGCGCCAATAGCAATCAGCCCCAGCATTTT. Its translation is CASSVGANSNQPQHF. The V gene is TRBV9, the J gene TRBJ1-5; D gene uncertain. This CDR3 comprises 15 residues. Germline V gene lookup returns CDR1 SGDLS and CDR2 YYNGEE. Trimming took 0 bases from V and 0 from J, leaving 7 bases between them.

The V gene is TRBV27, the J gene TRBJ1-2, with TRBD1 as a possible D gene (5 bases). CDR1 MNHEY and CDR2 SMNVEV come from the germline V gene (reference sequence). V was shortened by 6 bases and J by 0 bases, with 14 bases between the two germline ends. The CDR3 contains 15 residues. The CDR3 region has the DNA TGTGCCAGCAGGGACAAGGACGGCTCTAACTATGGCTACACCTTC. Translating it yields CASRDKDGSNYGYTF.

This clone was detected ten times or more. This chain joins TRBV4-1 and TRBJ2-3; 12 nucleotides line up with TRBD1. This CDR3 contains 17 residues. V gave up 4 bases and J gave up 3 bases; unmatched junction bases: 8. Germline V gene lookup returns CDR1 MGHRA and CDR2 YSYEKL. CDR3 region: CASSLRDRGLGTDTQYF. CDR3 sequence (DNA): TGCGCCAGCAGCCTACGGGACAGGGGGCTAGGGACAGATACGCAGTATTTT.